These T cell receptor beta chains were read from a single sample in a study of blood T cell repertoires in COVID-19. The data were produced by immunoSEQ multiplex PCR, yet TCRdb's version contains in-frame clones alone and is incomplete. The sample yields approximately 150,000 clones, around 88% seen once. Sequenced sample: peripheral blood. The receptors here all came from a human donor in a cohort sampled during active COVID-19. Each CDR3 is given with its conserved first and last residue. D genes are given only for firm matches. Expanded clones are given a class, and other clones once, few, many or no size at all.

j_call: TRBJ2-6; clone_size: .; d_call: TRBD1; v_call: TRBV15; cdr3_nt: TGTGCCACCAGCCCTGGGACAGGAGATTCTGGGGCCAACGTCCTGACTTTC; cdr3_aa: CATSPGTGDSGANVLTF
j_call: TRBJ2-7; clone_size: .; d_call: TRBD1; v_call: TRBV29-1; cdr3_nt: TGCAGCGTTCGGCGGGACAGGGGGACTGCCGAGCAGTACTTC; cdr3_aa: CSVRRDRGTAEQYF
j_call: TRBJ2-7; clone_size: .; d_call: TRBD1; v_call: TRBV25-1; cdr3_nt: TGTGCCAGCAGGGGACAGGAAGGGCACGAGCAGTACTTC; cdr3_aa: CASRGQEGHEQYF
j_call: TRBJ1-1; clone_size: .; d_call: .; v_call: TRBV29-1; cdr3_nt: TGCAGCGTTGCACAGGGAGTAACTGAAGCTTTCTTT; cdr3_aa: CSVAQGVTEAFF
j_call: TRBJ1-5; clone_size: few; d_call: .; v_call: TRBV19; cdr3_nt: TGTGCCAGTAGTATAGACTCAGGGACTCATGGCAATCAGCCCCAGCATTTT; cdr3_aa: CASSIDSGTHGNQPQHF
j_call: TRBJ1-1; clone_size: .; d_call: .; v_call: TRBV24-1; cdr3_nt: TGTGCCACCAGTGACCCCCGGGGGACTGAAGCTTTCTTT; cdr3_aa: CATSDPRGTEAFF
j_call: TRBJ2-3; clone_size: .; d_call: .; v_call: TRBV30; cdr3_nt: TGTGCCTGGAGTGCAGCCCAGGGGCTCACAGATACGCAGTATTTT; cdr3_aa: CAWSAAQGLTDTQYF
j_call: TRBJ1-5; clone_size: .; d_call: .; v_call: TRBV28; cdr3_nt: TGTGCCAGCAGGACAACAGGGCCGGGTCAGCCCCAGCATTTT; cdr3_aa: CASRTTGPGQPQHF
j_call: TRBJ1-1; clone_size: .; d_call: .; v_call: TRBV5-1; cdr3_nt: TGCGCCAGCAGCTTGGATCCCGGGACTGAAGCTTTCTTT; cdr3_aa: CASSLDPGTEAFF
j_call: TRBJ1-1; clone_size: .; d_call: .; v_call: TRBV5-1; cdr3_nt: TGCGCCAGCTCCCTTGGTGAGGTGAACACTGAAGCTTTCTTT; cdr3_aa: CASSLGEVNTEAFF
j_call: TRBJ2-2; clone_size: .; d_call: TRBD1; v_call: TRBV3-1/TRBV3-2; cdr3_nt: TGTGCCAGCAGCCAAGGGGCAGGGGGCGCCCGGACCGGGGAGCTGTTTTTT; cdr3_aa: CASSQGAGGARTGELFF
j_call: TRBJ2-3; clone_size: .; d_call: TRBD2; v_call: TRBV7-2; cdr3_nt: TGTGCCAGCAGCCCTCTAGCGGGGGCCCGCACAGATACGCAGTATTTT; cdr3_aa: CASSPLAGARTDTQYF
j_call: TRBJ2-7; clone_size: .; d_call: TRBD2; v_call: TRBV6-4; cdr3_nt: TGTGCCAGCAGGCCTTCTAGCGGGAGCTCCCACGAGCAGTACTTC; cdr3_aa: CASRPSSGSSHEQYF
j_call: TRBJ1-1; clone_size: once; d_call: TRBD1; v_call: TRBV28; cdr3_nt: TGTGCCAGCAGCCACAGGGGAGGCACTGAAGCTTTCTTT; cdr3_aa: CASSHRGGTEAFF
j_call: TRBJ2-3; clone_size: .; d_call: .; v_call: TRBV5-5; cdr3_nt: TGTGCCAGCAGCTTCCTAGGGGTGACCTACACAGATACGCAGTATTTT; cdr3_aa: CASSFLGVTYTDTQYF
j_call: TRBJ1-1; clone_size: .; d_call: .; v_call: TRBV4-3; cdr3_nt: TGCGCCAGCAGCCAAGATTTGGGGGGTGGGACTGAAGCTTTCTTT; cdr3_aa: CASSQDLGGGTEAFF
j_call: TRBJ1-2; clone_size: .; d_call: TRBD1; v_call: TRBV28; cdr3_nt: TGTGCCAGCAGTTTGACAGGGGGCGGAGTTGGCTACACCTTC; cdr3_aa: CASSLTGGGVGYTF
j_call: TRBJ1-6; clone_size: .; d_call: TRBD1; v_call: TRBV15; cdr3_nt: TGTGCCACCAGCAGAGTAGTGGGGACAGGGGGCACACCCCTCCACTTT; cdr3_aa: CATSRVVGTGGTPLHF
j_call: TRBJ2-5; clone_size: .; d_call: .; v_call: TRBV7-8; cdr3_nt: TGTGCCAGCAGCTTAGGGGCTACAGGGTTGGGAGAGACCCAGTACTTC; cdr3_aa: CASSLGATGLGETQYF
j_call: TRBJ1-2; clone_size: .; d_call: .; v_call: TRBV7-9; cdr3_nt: TGTGCCAGCAGCTTAGCGCTGGGGGCGCGTTCAAGGAATGGCTACACCTTC; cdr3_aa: CASSLALGARSRNGYTF
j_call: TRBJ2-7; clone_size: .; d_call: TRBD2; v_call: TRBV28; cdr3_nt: TGTGCCAGCAGTTTATCAGCGGGGGGGCCCCCAGGAGAGTACTTC; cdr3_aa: CASSLSAGGPPGEYF
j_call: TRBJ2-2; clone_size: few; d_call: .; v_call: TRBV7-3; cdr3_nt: TGTGCCAGCAGCCCTACAGGTGCGGACGGGGAGCTGTTTTTT; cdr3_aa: CASSPTGADGELFF
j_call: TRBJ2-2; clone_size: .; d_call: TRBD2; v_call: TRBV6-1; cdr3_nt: TGTGCCAGCAGTGAACTAGCGGGAGCCGGTATCGGGGAGCTGTTTTTT; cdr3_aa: CASSELAGAGIGELFF
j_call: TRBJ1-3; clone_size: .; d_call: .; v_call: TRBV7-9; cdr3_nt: TGTGCCAGCAAGAGGAGGGCAGGCCTAGATGGAAACACCATATATTTT; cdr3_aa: CASKRRAGLDGNTIYF
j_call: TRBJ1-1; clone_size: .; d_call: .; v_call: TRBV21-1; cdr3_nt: TGTGCCAGCAGCACCCCGACAGGGGTTTTACCTGAAGCTTTCTTT; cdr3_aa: CASSTPTGVLPEAFF
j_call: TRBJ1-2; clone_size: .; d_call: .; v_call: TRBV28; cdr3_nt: TGTGCCAGCACTCCTGACCCGAGGCTCTATGGCTACACCTTC; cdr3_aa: CASTPDPRLYGYTF